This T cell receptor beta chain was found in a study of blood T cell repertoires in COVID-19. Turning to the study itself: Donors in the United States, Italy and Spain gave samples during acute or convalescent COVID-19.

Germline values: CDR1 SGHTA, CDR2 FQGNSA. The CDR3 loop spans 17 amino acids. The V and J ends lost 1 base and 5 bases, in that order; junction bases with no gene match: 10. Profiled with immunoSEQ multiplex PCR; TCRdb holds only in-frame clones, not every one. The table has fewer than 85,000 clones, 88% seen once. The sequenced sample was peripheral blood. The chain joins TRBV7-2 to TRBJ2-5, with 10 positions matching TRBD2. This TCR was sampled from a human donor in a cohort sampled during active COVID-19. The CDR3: CASSLVSSGGHRETQYF. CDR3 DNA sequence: TGTGCCAGCAGCTTAGTCTCTAGCGGGGGCCACAGGGAGACCCAGTACTTC.